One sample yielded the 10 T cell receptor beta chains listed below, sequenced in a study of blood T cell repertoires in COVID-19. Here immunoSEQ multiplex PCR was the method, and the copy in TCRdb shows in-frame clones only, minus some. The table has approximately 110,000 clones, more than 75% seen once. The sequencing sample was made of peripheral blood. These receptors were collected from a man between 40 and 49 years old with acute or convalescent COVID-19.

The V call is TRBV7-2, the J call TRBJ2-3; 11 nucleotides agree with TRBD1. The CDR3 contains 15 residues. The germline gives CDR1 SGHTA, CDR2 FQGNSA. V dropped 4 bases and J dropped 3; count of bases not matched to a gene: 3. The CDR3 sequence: CASSSRDRGTDTQYF. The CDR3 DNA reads TGTGCCAGCAGCTCCCGGGACAGGGGGACAGATACGCAGTATTTT.

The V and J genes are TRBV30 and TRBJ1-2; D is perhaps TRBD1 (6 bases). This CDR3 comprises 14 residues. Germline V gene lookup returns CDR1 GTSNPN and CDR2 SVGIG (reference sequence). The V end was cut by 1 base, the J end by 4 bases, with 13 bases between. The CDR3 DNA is TGTGCCTGGAGTGCGCAGGGCAGGGGCTATGGCTACACCTTC. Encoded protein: CAWSAQGRGYGYTF.

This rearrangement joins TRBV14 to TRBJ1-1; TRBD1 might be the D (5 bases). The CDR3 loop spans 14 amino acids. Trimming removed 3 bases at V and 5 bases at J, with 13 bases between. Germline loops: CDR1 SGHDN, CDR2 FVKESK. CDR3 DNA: TGTGCCAGCAGCCACCAGGGACTACTGACTGAAGCTTTCTTT. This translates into CASSHQGLLTEAFF.

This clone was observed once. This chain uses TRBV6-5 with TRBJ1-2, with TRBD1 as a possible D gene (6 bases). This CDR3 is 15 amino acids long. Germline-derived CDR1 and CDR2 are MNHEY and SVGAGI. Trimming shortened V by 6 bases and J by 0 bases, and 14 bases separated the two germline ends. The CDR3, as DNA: TGTGCCAGCAGGGACAGTTGGTTTACTAACTATGGCTACACCTTC. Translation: CASRDSWFTNYGYTF.

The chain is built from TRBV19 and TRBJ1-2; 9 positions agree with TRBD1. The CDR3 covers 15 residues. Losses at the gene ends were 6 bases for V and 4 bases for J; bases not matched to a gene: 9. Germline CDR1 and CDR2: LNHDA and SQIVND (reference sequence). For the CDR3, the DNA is TGTGCCAGTAGCCTCCGGGACAGGGTAACCTATGGCTACACCTTC. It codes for CASSLRDRVTYGYTF.

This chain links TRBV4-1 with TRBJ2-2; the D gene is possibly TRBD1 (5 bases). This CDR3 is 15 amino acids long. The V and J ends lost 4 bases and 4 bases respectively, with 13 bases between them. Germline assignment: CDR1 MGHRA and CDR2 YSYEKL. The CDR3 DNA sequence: TGCGCCAGCAGCCCCCCGGACATGGGCACCGGGGAGCTGTTTTTT. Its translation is CASSPPDMGTGELFF.

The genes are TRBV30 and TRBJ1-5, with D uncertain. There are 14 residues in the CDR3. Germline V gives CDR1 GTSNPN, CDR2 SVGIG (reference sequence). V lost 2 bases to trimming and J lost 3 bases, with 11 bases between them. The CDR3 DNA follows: TGTGCCTGGAGTTTGGAGGAGTACAATCAGCCCCAGCATTTT. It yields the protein CAWSLEEYNQPQHF.

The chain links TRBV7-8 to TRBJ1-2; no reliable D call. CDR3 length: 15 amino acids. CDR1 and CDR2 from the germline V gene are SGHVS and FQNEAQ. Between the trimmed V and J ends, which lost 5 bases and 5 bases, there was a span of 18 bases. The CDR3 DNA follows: TGTGCCAGCAGCCGAGGAGGTGGATCGAGATATGGCTACACCTTC. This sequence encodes CASSRGGGSRYGYTF.

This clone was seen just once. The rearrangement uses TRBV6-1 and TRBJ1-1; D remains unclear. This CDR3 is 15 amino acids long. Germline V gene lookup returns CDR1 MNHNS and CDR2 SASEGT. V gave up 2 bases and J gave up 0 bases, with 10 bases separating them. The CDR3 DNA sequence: TGTGCCAGCAGTGAATATAAAACTTTGAACACTGAAGCTTTCTTT. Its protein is CASSEYKTLNTEAFF.

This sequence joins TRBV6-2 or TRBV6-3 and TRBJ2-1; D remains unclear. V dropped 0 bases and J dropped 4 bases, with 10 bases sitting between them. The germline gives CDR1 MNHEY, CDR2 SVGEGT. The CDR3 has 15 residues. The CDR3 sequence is CASSYSIPKYNEQFF. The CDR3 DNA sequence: TGTGCCAGCAGTTACTCGATTCCTAAATACAATGAGCAGTTCTTC.